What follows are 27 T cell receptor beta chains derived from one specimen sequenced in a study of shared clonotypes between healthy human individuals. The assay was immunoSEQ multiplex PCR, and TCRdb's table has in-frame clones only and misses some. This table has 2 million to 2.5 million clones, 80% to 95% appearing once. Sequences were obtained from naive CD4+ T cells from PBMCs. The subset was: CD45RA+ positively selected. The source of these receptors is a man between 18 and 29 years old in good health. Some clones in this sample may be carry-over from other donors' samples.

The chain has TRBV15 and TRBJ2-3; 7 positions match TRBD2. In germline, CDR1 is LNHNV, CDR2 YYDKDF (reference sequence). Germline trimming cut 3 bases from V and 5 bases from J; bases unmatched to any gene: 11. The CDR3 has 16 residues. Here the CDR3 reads CATSRGGVGRGDTQYF. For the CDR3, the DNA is TGTGCCACCAGCAGGGGAGGGGTAGGACGGGGAGATACGCAGTATTTT.

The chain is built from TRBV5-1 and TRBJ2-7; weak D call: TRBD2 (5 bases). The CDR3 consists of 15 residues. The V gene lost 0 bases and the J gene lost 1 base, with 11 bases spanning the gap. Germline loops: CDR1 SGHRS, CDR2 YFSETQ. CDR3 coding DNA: TGCGCCAGCAGCTTGGGTAGCGCAAAATCCTACGAGCAGTACTTC. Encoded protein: CASSLGSAKSYEQYF.

This chain's CDR3 is CASSLLRATNEKLFF. CDR3 coding DNA: TGTGCCAGCAGTTTACTCAGAGCAACTAATGAAAAACTGTTTTTT. J is TRBJ1-4 and V is TRBV28; D is undetermined. CDR3 length equals 15 residues. V dropped 2 bases and J dropped 0 bases, with 7 bases sitting between them. Germline CDR1 and CDR2: MDHEN and SYDVKM.

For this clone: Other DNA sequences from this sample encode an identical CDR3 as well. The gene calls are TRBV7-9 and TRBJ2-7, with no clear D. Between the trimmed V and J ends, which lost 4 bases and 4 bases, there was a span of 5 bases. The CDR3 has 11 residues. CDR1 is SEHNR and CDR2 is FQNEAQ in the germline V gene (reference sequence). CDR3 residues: CASSSRYEQYF. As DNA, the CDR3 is TGTGCCAGCAGCTCTCGGTACGAGCAGTACTTC.

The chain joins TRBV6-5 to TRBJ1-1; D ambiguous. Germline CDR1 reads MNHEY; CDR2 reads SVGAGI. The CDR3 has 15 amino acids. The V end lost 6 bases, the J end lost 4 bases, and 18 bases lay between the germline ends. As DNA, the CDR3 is TGTGCCAGCAGGAGAGACACGCGGCCCATCACTGAAGCTTTCTTT. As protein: CASRRDTRPITEAFF.

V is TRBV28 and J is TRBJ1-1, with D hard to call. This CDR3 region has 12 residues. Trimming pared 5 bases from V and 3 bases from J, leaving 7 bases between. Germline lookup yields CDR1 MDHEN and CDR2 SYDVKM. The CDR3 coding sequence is TGTGCCAGCAGTACGGTGCACACTGAAGCTTTCTTT. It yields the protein CASSTVHTEAFF.

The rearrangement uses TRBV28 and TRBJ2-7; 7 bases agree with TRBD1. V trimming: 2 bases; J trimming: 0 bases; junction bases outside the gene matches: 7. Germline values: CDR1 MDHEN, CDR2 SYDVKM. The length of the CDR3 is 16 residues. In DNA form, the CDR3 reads TGTGCCAGCAGTTTAACAACACGGGACAGCTCCTACGAGCAGTACTTC. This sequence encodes CASSLTTRDSSYEQYF.

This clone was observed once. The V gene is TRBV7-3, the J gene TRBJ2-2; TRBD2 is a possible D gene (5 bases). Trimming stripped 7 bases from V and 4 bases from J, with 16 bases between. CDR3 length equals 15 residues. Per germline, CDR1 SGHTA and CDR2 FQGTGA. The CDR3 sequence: CASTSESAGTGELFF. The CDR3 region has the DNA TGTGCCAGCACCTCCGAGTCCGCGGGCACCGGGGAGCTGTTTTTT.

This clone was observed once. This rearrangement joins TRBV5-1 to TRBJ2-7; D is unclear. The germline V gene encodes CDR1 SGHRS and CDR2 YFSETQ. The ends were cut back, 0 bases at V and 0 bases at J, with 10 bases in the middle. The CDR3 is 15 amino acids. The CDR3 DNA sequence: TGCGCCAGCAGCTTGGCCTTGCACCGCTCCTACGAGCAGTACTTC. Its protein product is CASSLALHRSYEQYF.

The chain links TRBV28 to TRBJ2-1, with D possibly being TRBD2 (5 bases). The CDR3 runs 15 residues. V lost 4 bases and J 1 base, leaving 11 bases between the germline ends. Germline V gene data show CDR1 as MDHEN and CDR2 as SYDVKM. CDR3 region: CASSSAGRSYNEQFF. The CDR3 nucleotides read TGTGCCAGCAGTTCGGCGGGCAGGTCCTACAATGAGCAGTTCTTC.

CDR3 in DNA: TGTGCCAGCAGCTTAGGTGCTAATGTACTCTACGAGCAGTACTTC. Its protein product is CASSLGANVLYEQYF. The chain recombines TRBV7-3 with TRBJ2-7; D gene uncertain. The CDR3 runs 15 residues. Trimming cost V 2 bases and J 3 bases, with 14 bases left between them. The germline V gene has CDR1 SGHTA and CDR2 FQGTGA.

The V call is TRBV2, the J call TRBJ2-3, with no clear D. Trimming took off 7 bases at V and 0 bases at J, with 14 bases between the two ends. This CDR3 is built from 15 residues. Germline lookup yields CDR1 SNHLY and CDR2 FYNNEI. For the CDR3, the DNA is TGTGCCAGCATTATCTCAGGACCTAGCACAGATACGCAGTATTTT. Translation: CASIISGPSTDTQYF.

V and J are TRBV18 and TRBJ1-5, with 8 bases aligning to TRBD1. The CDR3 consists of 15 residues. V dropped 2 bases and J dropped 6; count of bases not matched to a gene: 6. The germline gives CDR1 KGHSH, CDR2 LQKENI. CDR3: CASSPLQGGTQPQHF. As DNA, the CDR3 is TGTGCCAGCTCACCATTACAGGGGGGAACTCAGCCCCAGCATTTT.

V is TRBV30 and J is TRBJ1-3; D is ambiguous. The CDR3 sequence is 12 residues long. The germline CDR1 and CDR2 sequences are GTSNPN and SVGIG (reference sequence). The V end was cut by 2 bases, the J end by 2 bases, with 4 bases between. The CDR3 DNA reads TGTGCCTGGAGTCAAACTGGAAACACCATATATTTT. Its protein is CAWSQTGNTIYF.

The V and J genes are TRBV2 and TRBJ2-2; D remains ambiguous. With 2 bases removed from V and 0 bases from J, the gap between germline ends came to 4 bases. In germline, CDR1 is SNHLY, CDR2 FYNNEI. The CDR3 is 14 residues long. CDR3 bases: TGTGCCAGCAGTGAACGTCCGAACACCGGGGAGCTGTTTTTT. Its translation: CASSERPNTGELFF.

For the CDR3, the DNA is TGTGCCTGGACAAGGTCGGCGGAGCAGTTCTTC. Encoded protein: CAWTRSAEQFF. The chain couples TRBV30 to TRBJ2-1; D unclear. The germline CDR1 and CDR2 sequences are GTSNPN and SVGIG (reference sequence). The CDR3 covers 11 residues. V was cut by 4 bases and J by 10 bases, with 11 bases left in between.

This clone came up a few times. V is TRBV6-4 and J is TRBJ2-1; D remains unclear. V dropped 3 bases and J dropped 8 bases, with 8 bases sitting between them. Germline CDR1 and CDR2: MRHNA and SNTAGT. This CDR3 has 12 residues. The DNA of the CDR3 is TGTGCCAGCAGTGAGGATCCCCATGAGCAGTTCTTC. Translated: CASSEDPHEQFF.

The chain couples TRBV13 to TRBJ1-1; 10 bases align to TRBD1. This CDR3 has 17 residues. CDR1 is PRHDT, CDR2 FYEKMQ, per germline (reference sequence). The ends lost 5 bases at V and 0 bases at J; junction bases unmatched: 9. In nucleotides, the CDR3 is TGTGCCAGCAGCATTACCGGGACAGGGGCGATGAACACTGAAGCTTTCTTT. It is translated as CASSITGTGAMNTEAFF.

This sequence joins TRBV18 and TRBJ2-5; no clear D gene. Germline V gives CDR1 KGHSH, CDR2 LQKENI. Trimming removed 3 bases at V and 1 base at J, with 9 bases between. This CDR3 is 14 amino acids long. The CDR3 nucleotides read TGTGCCAGCTCACCGTTTACAGCCCAAGAGACCCAGTACTTC. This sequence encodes CASSPFTAQETQYF.

The CDR3 DNA sequence: TGTGCCAGTAGTATCCCCACCGCAGGGCTAGCCAAAAACATTCAGTACTTC. Amino acids: CASSIPTAGLAKNIQYF. The chain carries TRBV19 and TRBJ2-4, with D maybe TRBD1 (5 bases). Germline values: CDR1 LNHDA, CDR2 SQIVND (reference sequence). The V gene lost 3 bases and the J gene lost 0 bases, with 15 bases spanning the gap. The CDR3 length is 17 residues.

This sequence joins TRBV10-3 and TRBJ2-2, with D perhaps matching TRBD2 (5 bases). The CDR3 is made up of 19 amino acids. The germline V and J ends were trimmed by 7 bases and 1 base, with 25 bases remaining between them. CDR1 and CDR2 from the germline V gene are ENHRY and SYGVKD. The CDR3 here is CAINQRSGGRTRNTGELFF. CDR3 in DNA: TGTGCCATCAATCAGAGGAGCGGCGGGCGTACCAGGAACACCGGGGAGCTGTTTTTT.

CDR3 DNA: TGTGCCAGCAGTTTATTGGGGTCCAGGGAAAAACTGTTTTTT. It specifies CASSLLGSREKLFF. The chain is built from TRBV27 and TRBJ1-4; D is unclear. Trimming stripped 1 base from V and 8 bases from J, with 11 bases between. Germline V gives CDR1 MNHEY, CDR2 SMNVEV (reference sequence). The CDR3 runs to 14 residues.

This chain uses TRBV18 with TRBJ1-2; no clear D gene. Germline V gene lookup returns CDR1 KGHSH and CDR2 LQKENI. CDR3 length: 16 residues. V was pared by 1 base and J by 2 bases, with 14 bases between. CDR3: CASSPQSDGENYGYTF. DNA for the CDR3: TGTGCCAGCTCACCACAGTCGGACGGCGAGAACTATGGCTACACCTTC.

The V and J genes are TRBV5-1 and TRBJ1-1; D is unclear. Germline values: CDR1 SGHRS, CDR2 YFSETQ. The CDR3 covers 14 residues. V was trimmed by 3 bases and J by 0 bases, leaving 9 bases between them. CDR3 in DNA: TGCGCCAGCAGCTGGAGCCACATGAACACTGAAGCTTTCTTT. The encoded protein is CASSWSHMNTEAFF. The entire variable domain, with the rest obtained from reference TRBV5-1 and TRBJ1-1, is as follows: KAGVTQTPRYLIKTRGQQVTLSCSPISGHRSVSWYQQTPGQGLQFLFEYFSETQRNKGNFPGRFSGRQFSNSRSEMNVSTLELGDSALYLCASSWSHMNTEAFFGQGTRLTVV.

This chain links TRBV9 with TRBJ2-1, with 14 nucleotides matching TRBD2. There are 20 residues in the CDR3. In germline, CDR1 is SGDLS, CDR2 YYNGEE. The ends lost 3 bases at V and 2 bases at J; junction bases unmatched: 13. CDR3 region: CASSAPRTSGRNGAYNEQFF. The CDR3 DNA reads TGTGCCAGCAGCGCACCCAGGACTAGCGGGAGGAATGGGGCCTACAATGAGCAGTTCTTC.

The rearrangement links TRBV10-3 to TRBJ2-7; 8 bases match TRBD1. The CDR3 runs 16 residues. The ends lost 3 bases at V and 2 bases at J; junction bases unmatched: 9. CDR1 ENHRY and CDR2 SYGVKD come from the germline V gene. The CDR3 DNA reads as TGTGCCATCAGTGACCCTGGGACAGGACAAACCTACGAGCAGTACTTC. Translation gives CAISDPGTGQTYEQYF.

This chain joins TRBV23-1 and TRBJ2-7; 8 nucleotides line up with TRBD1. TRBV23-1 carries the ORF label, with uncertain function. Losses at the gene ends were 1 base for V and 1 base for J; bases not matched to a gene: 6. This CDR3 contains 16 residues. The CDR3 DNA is TGCGCCAGCAGTCAATACGGGACAGGACAATCCTACGAGCAGTACTTC. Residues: CASSQYGTGQSYEQYF.